These T cell receptor beta chains were read from a single sample in a study of CD8 T cells in ankylosing spondylitis. In TCRdb, the 5' RACE reads were re-called with MiXCR into one record per CDR3 protein. The sample has some 220,000 distinct CDR3 sequences, about 7% seen once. The sequenced sample was blood, either unsorted or a sorted T cell fraction (not recorded which). The receptors were gathered from a male donor with ankylosing spondylitis. Each CDR3 is given with its conserved first and last residue.

v_call	j_call	cdr3_aa
TRBV7-9	TRBJ2-7	CASSLLKTYEQYF
TRBV10-3	TRBJ2-1	CAIKDSPISSYNEQFF
TRBV20-1	TRBJ2-2	CSARDRRRSLTGELFF
TRBV20-1	TRBJ2-7	CSARDHRGGYEQYF
TRBV6-2/TRBV6-3	TRBJ1-1	CASSSPGRIYTEAFF
TRBV27	TRBJ2-6	CASSLVTGTGANVLTF
TRBV7-9	TRBJ1-1	CASSLQDTEAFF
TRBV6-2/TRBV6-3	TRBJ2-7	CASKLERTHEQYF
TRBV4-3	TRBJ2-1	CASSRVLADYNEQFF
TRBV5-5	TRBJ2-7	CASSLRHLSCEQYF
TRBV2	TRBJ1-2	CASSEETTLYGYTF
TRBV2	TRBJ2-1	CASSVVRYNEQFF
TRBV11-2	TRBJ2-7	CASSLERRRFSYEQYF
TRBV5-1	TRBJ2-3	CASSRNEGGVTDTQYF
TRBV29-1	TRBJ1-1	CSVYVKNTEAFF
TRBV7-9	TRBJ2-7	CASSLGEGAPTYEQYF
TRBV24-1	TRBJ2-1	CATSDSDSVNEQFF